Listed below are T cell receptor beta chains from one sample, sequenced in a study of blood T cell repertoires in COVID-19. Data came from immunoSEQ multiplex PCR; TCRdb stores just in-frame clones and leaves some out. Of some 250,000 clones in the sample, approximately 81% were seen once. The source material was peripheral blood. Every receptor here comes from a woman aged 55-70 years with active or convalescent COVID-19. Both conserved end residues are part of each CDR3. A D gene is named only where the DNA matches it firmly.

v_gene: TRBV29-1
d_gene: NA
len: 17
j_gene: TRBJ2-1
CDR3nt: TGCAGCGTTGTGGGGGAGACAGGCACGCTCTCCTACAATGAGCAGTTCTTC
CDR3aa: CSVVGETGTLSYNEQFF

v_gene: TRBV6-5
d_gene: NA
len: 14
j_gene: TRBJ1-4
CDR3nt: TGTGCCAGCAGTTGGCGGGGGCCGAATGAAAAACTGTTTTTT
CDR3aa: CASSWRGPNEKLFF

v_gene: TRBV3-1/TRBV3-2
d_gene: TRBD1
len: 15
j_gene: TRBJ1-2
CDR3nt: TGTGCCAGCAGCCAGACAGGGGGCGTCAACTATGGCTACACCTTC
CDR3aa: CASSQTGGVNYGYTF

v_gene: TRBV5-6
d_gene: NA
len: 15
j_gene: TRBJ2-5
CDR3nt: TGTGCCAGCAGCTTGGAGAACGAAGGGGTGGAGACCCAGTACTTC
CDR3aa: CASSLENEGVETQYF

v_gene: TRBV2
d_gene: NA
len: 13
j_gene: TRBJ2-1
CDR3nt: TGTGCCAGCAGTGGTGACAGGGAGGATGAGCAGTTCTTC
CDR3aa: CASSGDREDEQFF

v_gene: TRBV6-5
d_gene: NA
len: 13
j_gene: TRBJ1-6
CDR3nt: TGTGCCAGCAGTATACAGGTCCGTTCACCCCTCCACTTT
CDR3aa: CASSIQVRSPLHF

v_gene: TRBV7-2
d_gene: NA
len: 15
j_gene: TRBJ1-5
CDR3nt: TGTGCCAGCAGCTTAGACGGCAGGGGCGCTCAGCCCCAGCATTTT
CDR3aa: CASSLDGRGAQPQHF

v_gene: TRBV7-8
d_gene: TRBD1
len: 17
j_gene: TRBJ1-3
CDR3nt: TGTGCCAGCAGCTTAAACAGGGGGGTCTCAAAAGGAAACACCATATATTTT
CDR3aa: CASSLNRGVSKGNTIYF

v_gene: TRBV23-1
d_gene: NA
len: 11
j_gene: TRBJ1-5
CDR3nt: TGCGCCAGGCAGGGACACCAGCCCCAGCATTTT
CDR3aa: CARQGHQPQHF

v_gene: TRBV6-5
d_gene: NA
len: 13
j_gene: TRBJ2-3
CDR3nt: TGTGCCAGTTTGCGGGCCTACACAGATACGCAGTATTTT
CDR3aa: CASLRAYTDTQYF